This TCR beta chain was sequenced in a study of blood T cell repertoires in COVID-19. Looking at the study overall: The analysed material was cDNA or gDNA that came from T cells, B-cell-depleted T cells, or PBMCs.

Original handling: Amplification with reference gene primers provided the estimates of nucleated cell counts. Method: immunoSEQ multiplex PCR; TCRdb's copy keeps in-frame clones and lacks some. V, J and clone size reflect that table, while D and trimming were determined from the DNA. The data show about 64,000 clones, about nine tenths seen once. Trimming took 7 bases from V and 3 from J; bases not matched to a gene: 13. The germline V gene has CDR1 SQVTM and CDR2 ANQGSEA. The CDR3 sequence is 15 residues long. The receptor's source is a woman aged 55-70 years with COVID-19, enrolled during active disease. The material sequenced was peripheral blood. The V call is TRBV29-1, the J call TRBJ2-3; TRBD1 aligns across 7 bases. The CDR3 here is CSAGAGQDETDTQYF. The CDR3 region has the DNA TGCAGCGCCGGGGCCGGACAGGACGAGACAGATACGCAGTATTTT.